Listed here are 8 T cell receptor beta chains from one sample, sequenced in a study of T cell responses to AZD1222 COVID-19 vaccine. The repertoire was sequenced with immunoSEQ multiplex PCR; TCRdb's copy has only in-frame clones and lacks some. The sample yields over 150,000 clones, roughly 92% seen once. Here the sequenced sample was peripheral blood, taken on day 0 of AZD1222 vaccination. The receptors shown here come from an adult in good health.

The genes are TRBV11-3 and TRBJ1-1; perhaps TRBD1 as D (5 bases). Germline values: CDR1 SGHNT, CDR2 YENEEA. This CDR3 spans 14 amino acids. The V gene lost 3 bases and the J gene lost 1 base, with 9 bases spanning the gap. CDR3 bases: TGTGCCAGCAGCTTCCGGGGCCCGAACACTGAAGCTTTCTTT. Translating it yields CASSFRGPNTEAFF.

This chain links TRBV18 with TRBJ1-1, with a weak D call TRBD1 (5 bases). V lost 0 bases, J lost 5 bases, and 13 bases lay in between. CDR3 length: 15 amino acids. From germline, CDR1 is KGHSH and CDR2 LQKENI. The CDR3 region is CASSPPGGRETEAFF. The CDR3 coding sequence is TGTGCCAGCTCACCACCGGGGGGGAGGGAAACTGAAGCTTTCTTT.

The gene calls are TRBV6-2 or TRBV6-3 and TRBJ1-5; D is possibly TRBD1 (6 bases). Germline lookup yields CDR1 MNHEY and CDR2 SVGEGT. The CDR3 has 16 residues. Trimming took off 5 bases at V and 0 bases at J, with 14 bases between the two ends. CDR3 region: CASSHGTTYSNQPQHF. In nucleotides, the CDR3 is TGTGCCAGCAGTCACGGGACAACGTATAGCAATCAGCCCCAGCATTTT.

This chain uses TRBV7-2 with TRBJ2-3; possibly TRBD2 for D (5 bases). Germline loops: CDR1 SGHTA, CDR2 FQGNSA. CDR3 size: 15 residues. V lost 5 bases and J lost 2, with 14 bases in between. In DNA form, the CDR3 reads TGTGCCAGCAGCCCCCAGCGGACTCACACAGATACGCAGTATTTT. This gives the protein CASSPQRTHTDTQYF.

The chain uses TRBV3-1 (or the pseudogene TRBV3-2) and TRBJ1-2; the match to TRBD1 covers 8 bases. CDR3 length: 15 amino acids. Germline CDR1 is LGHDT and CDR2 is YNNKEL (reference sequence). V lost 1 base and J lost 4; bases outside the gene matches: 5. The CDR3 sequence is CASSQAGQGAYGYTF. CDR3 DNA: TGTGCCAGCAGCCAAGCGGGGCAGGGGGCCTATGGCTACACCTTC.

This chain connects TRBV4-3 to TRBJ1-2; D might be TRBD1 (5 bases). There are 15 residues in the CDR3. CDR1 is LGHNA, CDR2 YSLEER, per germline. The V end lost 3 bases, the J end lost 2 bases, and 13 bases lay between the germline ends. Written as DNA, the CDR3 is TGCGCCAGCAGCCACCTCGGACGGGACAACTATGGCTACACCTTC. Protein: CASSHLGRDNYGYTF.

This chain connects TRBV4-1 to TRBJ1-3; D gene unclear. The CDR3 length is 14 residues. Germline CDR1 MGHRA, CDR2 YSYEKL. V dropped 0 bases and J dropped 4 bases, with 7 bases sitting between them. Here the CDR3 DNA reads TGCGCCAGCAGCCAAGAAGCCAGCGGAAACACCATATATTTT. Translation: CASSQEASGNTIYF.

The CDR3 nucleotides are TGTGCCAGCATAGCGGGGGCTACCAATGAGCAGTTCTTC. It yields the protein CASIAGATNEQFF. The chain links TRBV6-5 to TRBJ2-1; TRBD2 aligns across 9 bases. The CDR3 runs 13 residues. Trimming at V came to 7 bases and at J to 6 bases, leaving 4 bases not matched to a gene. Germline assignment: CDR1 MNHEY and CDR2 SVGAGI.